The 26 T cell receptor beta chains reported below all come from one sample, sequenced in a study of sequential checkpoint blockade in melanoma. Treatment: randomized to nivolumab then ipilimumab (arm A) or the reverse (arm B). The method was immunoSEQ multiplex PCR; TCRdb's version includes in-frame clones alone and lacks a portion of them. The data show more than 25,000 clones, 60% to 80% seen once. Sequencing was performed on CD8+ T cells sorted from blood (inferred from file names), taken from a patient given nivolumab and ipilimumab in sequence. These receptors all stem from a human donor with melanoma.

The gene calls are TRBV6-1 and TRBJ2-5, with a tentative D call TRBD1 (5 bases). The CDR3 is made up of 14 amino acids. Germline-derived CDR1 and CDR2 are MNHNS and SASEGT. V was clipped by 3 bases and J by 2 bases, with 10 bases between them. The CDR3, as DNA: TGTGCCAGCAGTGAGATAGGGGCGCAAGAGACCCAGTACTTC. This encodes CASSEIGAQETQYF.

This chain uses TRBV2 with TRBJ1-1, with unresolved D. Trimming removed 2 bases from V and 0 bases from J, with 7 bases in between. In germline, CDR1 is SNHLY, CDR2 FYNNEI. The CDR3 spans 14 residues. The CDR3 DNA reads TGTGCCAGCAGTGAACCGCGGATGAACACTGAAGCTTTCTTT. Encoded protein: CASSEPRMNTEAFF.

This clone was recorded once. The chain joins TRBV7-9 to TRBJ2-7; the match to TRBD1 covers 7 bases. The germline V gene encodes CDR1 SEHNR and CDR2 FQNEAQ (reference sequence). V shed 4 bases, J shed 3 bases, and the junction held 9 bases outside the gene matches. This CDR3 is 15 amino acids long. The CDR3 is CASSSDRELIYEQYF. CDR3 nucleotide sequence: TGTGCCAGCAGCTCCGACAGGGAACTTATCTACGAGCAGTACTTC.

V usage is TRBV7-8 and J usage is TRBJ1-1, with D unclear. V gave up 3 bases and J gave up 5 bases, with 13 bases separating them. Germline assignment: CDR1 SGHVS and CDR2 FQNEAQ. The CDR3 has 14 residues. This CDR3 is CASSLFRAGTEAFF. CDR3 nucleotide sequence: TGTGCCAGCAGCTTGTTTAGGGCGGGTACTGAAGCTTTCTTT.

The CDR3 region is CASSADRGSTGELFF. CDR3 bases: TGTGCCAGTAGTGCGGACAGGGGGTCCACCGGGGAGCTGTTTTTT. The chain couples TRBV19 to TRBJ2-2; TRBD1 aligns across 10 bases. V trimming: 5 bases; J trimming: 4 bases; junction bases outside the gene matches: 4. The CDR3 has 15 amino acids. Germline V CDR1 and CDR2: LNHDA, SQIVND (reference sequence).

In its sample, this clone was seen once. The chain links TRBV27 to TRBJ2-7, with D unclear. The CDR3 runs to 13 residues. Trimming removed 4 bases from V and 2 bases from J, with 9 bases in between. The germline V gene has CDR1 MNHEY and CDR2 SMNVEV (reference sequence). CDR3 DNA sequence: TGTGCCAGCAGTTCCGGTATAACCTACGAGCAGTACTTC. Translated: CASSSGITYEQYF.

This chain connects TRBV27 to TRBJ1-5, with TRBD1 matching over 9 bases. Germline V gives CDR1 MNHEY, CDR2 SMNVEV (reference sequence). This CDR3 spans 15 amino acids. V shed 4 bases, J shed 4 bases, and the junction held 5 bases outside the gene matches. CDR3 sequence: CASSSTGQGNQPQHF. CDR3 nucleotide sequence: TGTGCCAGCAGTTCCACCGGACAGGGGAATCAGCCCCAGCATTTT.

This clone showed up just a few times. The chain uses TRBV12-5 and TRBJ2-7, with D maybe TRBD1 (5 bases). Germline V gene lookup returns CDR1 LGHNT and CDR2 FRNRAP. The length of the CDR3 is 14 residues. Trimming removed 2 bases from V and 5 bases from J, with 13 bases in between. The CDR3 DNA reads as TGTGCTAGTGGTTTGACGCTCCCCAGGGACGAGCAGTACTTC. Its translation: CASGLTLPRDEQYF.

The chain has TRBV4-1 and TRBJ2-7; D gene uncertain. CDR3 length equals 14 residues. Germline V gives CDR1 MGHRA, CDR2 YSYEKL. The V end was cut by 5 bases, the J end by 3 bases, with 14 bases between. CDR3 DNA: TGCGCCAGCAGCGAGGCTACCGCCGACTACGAGCAGTACTTC. It is translated as CASSEATADYEQYF.

The chain is built from TRBV7-9 and TRBJ2-5; D ambiguous. Germline V gene sequence: CDR1 SEHNR, CDR2 FQNEAQ (reference sequence). The CDR3 has 14 amino acids. Trimming cost V 4 bases and J 3 bases, with 12 bases left between them. The CDR3 DNA sequence: TGTGCCAGCAGCTCCTGGGCATCGGAAGAGACCCAGTACTTC. Residues: CASSSWASEETQYF.

V and J are TRBV28 and TRBJ2-5; 8 bases line up with TRBD2. CDR1 is MDHEN and CDR2 is SYDVKM in the germline V gene. The length of the CDR3 is 15 residues. Germline trimming cut 5 bases from V and 5 bases from J; bases unmatched to any gene: 10. The DNA of the CDR3 is TGTGCCAGCAGTCCCCCCTCAACGGGAGGGGAGACCCAGTACTTC. Residues: CASSPPSTGGETQYF.

This clone is medium-sized in the sample. This rearrangement joins TRBV9 to TRBJ1-5; TRBD1 is a possible D gene (6 bases). Germline lookup yields CDR1 SGDLS and CDR2 YYNGEE. This CDR3 has 15 residues. The V gene lost 0 bases and the J gene lost 4 bases, with 11 bases spanning the gap. The CDR3 sequence: CASSVGGGPNQPQHF. In DNA, the CDR3 is TGTGCCAGCAGCGTAGGAGGGGGACCGAATCAGCCCCAGCATTTT.

The CDR3, as DNA: TGTGCCAGCAGCGATAGGGAGGGGGAATTCTCCTACGAGCAGTACTTC. Translation: CASSDREGEFSYEQYF. The V gene is TRBV7-8, the J gene TRBJ2-7, with D possibly matching TRBD2 (7 bases). Germline CDR1 SGHVS, CDR2 FQNEAQ. Trimming removed 5 bases from V and 0 bases from J, with 17 bases in between. The CDR3 extends over 16 amino acids. Combining the CDR3 with reference TRBV7-8 and TRBJ2-7 gives the whole variable domain GAGVSQSPRYKVAKRGQDVALRCDPISGHVSLFWYQQALGQGPEFLTYFQNEAQLDKSGLPSDRFFAERPEGSVSTLKIQRTQQEDSAVYLCASSDREGEFSYEQYFGPGTRLTVT.

This chain joins TRBV5-1 and TRBJ2-1; D may be TRBD2 (6 bases). Trimming removed 4 bases from V and 0 bases from J, with 8 bases in between. Germline values: CDR1 SGHRS, CDR2 YFSETQ. There are 14 residues in the CDR3. CDR3 protein: CASSPGGSYNEQFF. DNA of the CDR3: TGCGCCAGCAGCCCCGGGGGCTCCTACAATGAGCAGTTCTTC.

This chain joins TRBV11-2 and TRBJ2-7; the match to TRBD1 covers 8 bases. V dropped 1 base and J dropped 2; count of bases not matched to a gene: 1. The CDR3 spans 14 residues. The germline V gene has CDR1 SGHAT and CDR2 FQNNGV. The CDR3 region is CASSLGGQAYEQYF. CDR3 bases: TGTGCCAGCAGCTTAGGGGGACAGGCCTACGAGCAGTACTTC.

The chain joins TRBV21-1 to TRBJ1-5. TRBV21-1 is classified as a pseudogene. This CDR3 contains 18 residues. The CDR3 spells CASSKDVLAPSSNQPQHF. DNA of the CDR3: TGTGCCAGCAGCAAAGACGTTTTAGCCCCTTCTAGCAATCAGCCCCAGCATTTT.

This clone counts as large. The chain uses TRBV7-9 and TRBJ2-7; 13 bases match TRBD2. Germline CDR1 is SEHNR and CDR2 is FQNEAQ (reference sequence). This CDR3 is built from 19 residues. Losses at the gene ends were 3 bases for V and 2 bases for J; bases not matched to a gene: 13. The CDR3 nucleotides read TGTGCCAGCAGCTTTGGCAGCGGGACTAGCGGGGAGTTTACCTACGAGCAGTACTTC. The encoded protein is CASSFGSGTSGEFTYEQYF. Complete variable domain (other parts from reference TRBV7-9 and TRBJ2-7): DTGVSQNPRHKITKRGQNVTFRCDPISEHNRLYWYRQTLGQGPEFLTYFQNEAQLEKSRLLSDRFSAERPKGSFSTLEIQRTEQGDSAMYLCASSFGSGTSGEFTYEQYFGPGTRLTVT.

The chain has TRBV11-3 and TRBJ1-3; no clear D. From germline, CDR1 is SGHNT and CDR2 YENEEA. The CDR3 consists of 17 residues. V lost 7 bases and J lost 4, with 23 bases in between. The CDR3 DNA sequence: TGTGCCAGCATACAATCGGCAGGAGGGCTTATCGGAAACACCATATATTTT. Amino acids: CASIQSAGGLIGNTIYF.

This clone was seen only a few times. The chain couples TRBV7-3 to TRBJ2-7; TRBD1 matches at 9 bases. Looked up from germline, CDR1 is SGHTA and CDR2 is FQGTGA. The CDR3 runs 15 residues. V shed 1 base and J 6 bases; nucleotides not matched to a gene: 7. The CDR3 DNA sequence: TGTGCCAGCAGCTTAATCGGGACAGGGAAGGTCGAGCAGTACTTC. Translated, it gives CASSLIGTGKVEQYF. The variable domain in full, completed from reference TRBV7-3 and TRBJ2-7, reads GAGVSQTPSNKVTEKGKYVELRCDPISGHTALYWYRQSLGQGPEFLIYFQGTGAADDSGLPNDRFFAVRPEGSVSTLKIQRTERGDSAVYLCASSLIGTGKVEQYFGPGTRLTVT.

The chain carries TRBV30 and TRBJ2-5; no reliable D call. Germline values: CDR1 GTSNPN, CDR2 SVGIG (reference sequence). The CDR3 runs to 14 residues. The V and J ends lost 0 bases and 2 bases respectively, with 10 bases between them. CDR3: CAWSVAQWQETQYF. Here the CDR3 DNA reads TGTGCCTGGAGTGTAGCCCAATGGCAAGAGACCCAGTACTTC.

The chain employs TRBV7-7 and TRBJ2-5, with D maybe TRBD2 (6 bases). CDR1 and CDR2 from the germline V gene are SSHAT and FNYEAQ (reference sequence). V was pared by 2 bases and J by 6 bases, with 16 bases between. The CDR3 sequence is 15 residues long. The CDR3 sequence is CASSLRLDVGQTQYF. CDR3 DNA: TGTGCCAGCAGCTTAAGACTAGACGTCGGACAGACCCAGTACTTC. Complete variable domain (other parts from reference TRBV7-7 and TRBJ2-5): GAGVSQSPRYKVTKRGQDVTLRCDPISSHATLYWYQQALGQGPEFLTYFNYEAQPDKSGLPSDRFSAERPEGSISTLTIQRTEQRDSAMYRCASSLRLDVGQTQYFGPGTRLLVL.

This rearrangement joins TRBV9 to TRBJ1-1; TRBD1 aligns across 7 bases. Trimming removed 3 bases from V and 1 base from J; junction bases left unmatched: 6. From germline, CDR1 is SGDLS and CDR2 YYNGEE. The length of the CDR3 is 15 residues. The DNA of the CDR3 is TGTGCCAGCAGCGCGACAGGGTTCGAGAACACTGAAGCTTTCTTT. Its protein is CASSATGFENTEAFF.

This chain uses TRBV11-1 with TRBJ2-1, with D possibly TRBD2 on 5 matching bases. The CDR3 is 14 amino acids. The V end lost 5 bases, the J end lost 0 bases, and 8 bases lay between the germline ends. The germline CDR1 and CDR2 sequences are SGHAT and FQDESV (reference sequence). CDR3 protein: CASSQDYSYNEQFF. DNA of the CDR3: TGTGCCAGCAGCCAAGACTACTCCTACAATGAGCAGTTCTTC.

The chain is built from TRBV7-6 and TRBJ2-5, with D possibly being TRBD2 (5 bases). The germline CDR1 and CDR2 sequences are SGHVS and FNYEAQ. Trimming shortened V by 10 bases and J by 2 bases, and 14 bases separated the two germline ends. The CDR3 has 13 residues. CDR3 region: CATTLGEQETQYF. The CDR3 nucleotides read TGTGCCACCACACTCGGGGAGCAAGAGACCCAGTACTTC.

This rearrangement joins TRBV9 to TRBJ2-2; 7 bases match TRBD1. The CDR3 has 17 amino acids. After removal of 4 bases from V and 2 bases from J, the junction contained 11 bases not matched to a gene. Germline V gene sequence: CDR1 SGDLS, CDR2 YYNGEE. CDR3 amino acids: CASSRPRTGANTGELFF. The CDR3 DNA follows: TGTGCCAGCAGCCGACCTCGGACAGGAGCCAACACCGGGGAGCTGTTTTTT.

The J gene is TRBJ2-7, the V gene TRBV7-9; tentative D call: TRBD1 (6 bases). Germline V gene lookup returns CDR1 SEHNR and CDR2 FQNEAQ (reference sequence). The CDR3 is 12 amino acids. The germline V and J ends were trimmed by 4 bases and 4 bases, with 8 bases remaining between them. CDR3: CASSSGTYEQYF. The CDR3 DNA sequence: TGTGCCAGCAGCTCTGGGACATACGAGCAGTACTTC.